The 22 T cell receptor beta chains listed next were all sequenced from one sample in a study of cytomegalovirus exposure and HLA in healthy donors. The PCR contained 60 Vbeta and 13 Jbeta primers. Using immunoSEQ multiplex PCR, the repertoire was profiled, and TCRdb retains in-frame clones only, with some absent. Among approximately 260,000 clones listed, around four fifths were seen once. Sequenced: PBMCs. These receptors all come from a woman aged 40 to 50 in good health and CMV-seropositive.

V gene TRBV4-3 combines with J gene TRBJ2-1, with D possibly TRBD1 on 6 matching bases. The CDR3 contains 13 residues. The V and J ends lost 0 bases and 12 bases respectively, with 12 bases between them. Germline V gene lookup returns CDR1 LGHNA and CDR2 YSLEER. CDR3 sequence (DNA): TGCGCCAGCAGCCAAGATATAGTAGGGGGGCAGTTCTTC. It translates to CASSQDIVGGQFF.

The CDR3 sequence: CSVTGGYEQYF. The CDR3 DNA reads as TGCAGCGTTACAGGGGGCTACGAGCAGTACTTC. The V call is TRBV29-1, the J call TRBJ2-7; 8 positions match TRBD1. CDR3 length equals 11 residues. Germline V gives CDR1 SQVTM, CDR2 ANQGSEA. J lost 3 bases, V lost 5 bases, and 0 bases had no gene match.

V gene TRBV28 combines with J gene TRBJ2-5; D is perhaps TRBD2 (6 bases). Germline V gives CDR1 MDHEN, CDR2 SYDVKM. Trimming shortened V by 6 bases and J by 0 bases, and 8 bases separated the two germline ends. The CDR3 has 13 residues. Written as DNA, the CDR3 is TGTGCCAGCAGGGAGGGGTACCAAGAGACCCAGTACTTC. Translated: CASREGYQETQYF. Looking up the rest from reference TRBV28 and TRBJ2-5 gives the full variable domain: DVKVTQSSRYLVKRTGEKVFLECVQDMDHENMFWYRQDPGLGLRLIYFSYDVKMKEKGDIPEGYSVSREKKERFSLILESASTNQTSMYLCASREGYQETQYFGPGTRLLVL.

The J gene is TRBJ2-7, the V gene TRBV10-2; the match to TRBD2 covers 9 bases. J gave up 4 bases and V 3 bases, and 7 bases lay outside the gene matches. There are 15 residues in the CDR3. The germline V gene has CDR1 WSHSY and CDR2 SAAADI. CDR3 sequence: CASSDGASGTYEQYF. Written as DNA, the CDR3 is TGCGCCAGCAGTGATGGGGCTAGCGGGACATACGAGCAGTACTTC.

The V gene is TRBV11-1, the J gene TRBJ2-3, with 10 bases aligning to TRBD2. CDR1 is SGHAT and CDR2 is FQDESV in the germline V gene (reference sequence). The J segment lost 4 bases and the V segment lost 5 bases, leaving 6 bases of the junction unmatched. This CDR3 contains 15 residues. CDR3 nucleotide sequence: TGTGCCAGCAGCCTCCAAGCGGGAGGGCCAGATACGCAGTATTTT. This gives the protein CASSLQAGGPDTQYF.

About this clone itself: At one end the junction does not follow the germline gene, possibly because of a read error. The rearrangement joins TRBV7-9 to TRBJ1-1, with 9 bases identical to TRBD1. The CDR3 extends over 15 amino acids. The germline CDR1 and CDR2 sequences are SEHNR and FQNEAQ (reference sequence). The CDR3 protein is CSSIPGTGKNTEAFF. The DNA of the CDR3 is TGTTCCAGCATCCCTGGGACAGGGAAGAACACTGAAGCTTTCTTT.

The chain couples TRBV29-1 to TRBJ1-3; D gene unclear. V was clipped by 4 bases and J by 0 bases, with 7 bases between them. The CDR3 loop spans 13 amino acids. The germline gives CDR1 SQVTM, CDR2 ANQGSEA. CDR3 DNA: TGCAGCGTTGGAGGTTTCTCTGGAAACACCATATATTTT. Encoded protein: CSVGGFSGNTIYF.

The CDR3 loop reads CASSDAPQGLTGNTIYF. CDR3 DNA: TGTGCCAGCAGTGATGCACCTCAGGGGTTGACTGGAAACACCATATATTTT. This chain uses TRBV6-1 with TRBJ1-3; D might be TRBD1 (6 bases). The CDR3 length is 17 residues. Germline values: CDR1 MNHNS, CDR2 SASEGT. The V end lost 3 bases, the J end lost 2 bases, and 17 bases lay between the germline ends.

The chain recombines TRBV5-1 with TRBJ2-7, with D perhaps matching TRBD1 (5 bases). The germline V and J ends were trimmed by 5 bases and 4 bases, with 13 bases remaining between them. The CDR3 has 13 amino acids. Germline V gene sequence: CDR1 SGHRS, CDR2 YFSETQ. The CDR3 region is CASRGVSRYEQYF. CDR3 nucleotide sequence: TGCGCCAGCAGAGGGGTATCTCGGTACGAGCAGTACTTC. Combining the CDR3 with reference TRBV5-1 and TRBJ2-7 gives the whole variable domain KAGVTQTPRYLIKTRGQQVTLSCSPISGHRSVSWYQQTPGQGLQFLFEYFSETQRNKGNFPGRFSGRQFSNSRSEMNVSTLELGDSALYLCASRGVSRYEQYFGPGTRLTVT.

This clone has a single count. The chain employs TRBV5-1 and TRBJ2-2, with D possibly being TRBD2 (6 bases). The CDR3 length is 15 residues. CDR1 SGHRS and CDR2 YFSETQ come from the germline V gene. Trimming shortened V by 4 bases and J by 5 bases, and 15 bases separated the two germline ends. The CDR3 region is CASSRGVLGTGELFF. CDR3 sequence (DNA): TGCGCCAGCAGCCGCGGGGTACTGGGGACCGGGGAGCTGTTTTTT.

This chain connects TRBV5-1 to TRBJ2-1, with 9 bases fitting TRBD2. CDR3 length: 16 amino acids. Germline V CDR1 and CDR2: SGHRS, YFSETQ. V dropped 4 bases and J dropped 1; count of bases not matched to a gene: 6. The CDR3 sequence: CASSPIAGASYNEQFF. CDR3 sequence (DNA): TGCGCCAGCAGCCCCATAGCGGGAGCGTCCTACAATGAGCAGTTCTTC.

V is TRBV5-8 and J is TRBJ1-4; D perhaps matches TRBD1 (5 bases). The CDR3 spans 15 residues. The V end lost 2 bases, the J end lost 8 bases, and 16 bases lay between the germline ends. The germline V gene encodes CDR1 SGHTS and CDR2 YDEGEE. The CDR3 spells CASSFSGAVGEKLFF. In nucleotides, the CDR3 is TGTGCCAGCAGCTTTAGTGGGGCCGTAGGGGAAAAACTGTTTTTT.

The chain employs TRBV6-5 and TRBJ1-2; D uncertain. In germline, CDR1 is MNHEY, CDR2 SVGAGI. V was cut by 5 bases and J by 1 base, with 11 bases left in between. The CDR3 contains 14 residues. The CDR3 DNA reads as TGTGCCAGCAGTGGACTATCCATTAACTATGGCTACACCTTC. Protein product: CASSGLSINYGYTF.

This clone came up once. The chain joins TRBV7-2 to TRBJ1-2, with D unclear. Trimming stripped 5 bases from V and 6 bases from J, with 19 bases between. CDR3 length equals 15 residues. CDR1 and CDR2 from the germline V gene are SGHTA and FQGNSA. The CDR3 sequence is CASSPSQVQFDGYTF. The DNA for the CDR3 is TGTGCCAGCAGCCCCTCCCAAGTACAGTTCGATGGCTACACCTTC. The full variable domain, its missing parts supplied by reference TRBV7-2 and TRBJ1-2, is GAGVSQSPSNKVTEKGKDVELRCDPISGHTALYWYRQSLGQGLEFLIYFQGNSAPDKSGLPSDRFSAERTGGSVSTLTIQRTQQEDSAVYLCASSPSQVQFDGYTFGSGTRLTVV.

The rearrangement joins TRBV6-5 to TRBJ2-5, with unresolved D. Trimming left V 2 bases short and J 2 bases short, with 6 bases between. Germline V gene lookup returns CDR1 MNHEY and CDR2 SVGAGI. The CDR3 is 13 amino acids. This CDR3 reads CASSYTQQETQYF. Here the CDR3 DNA reads TGTGCCAGCAGTTACACCCAGCAAGAGACCCAGTACTTC.

V and J are TRBV29-1 and TRBJ2-7; 9 nucleotides agree with TRBD1. After removal of 0 bases from V and 7 bases from J, the junction contained 10 bases not matched to a gene. CDR1 and CDR2 from the germline V gene are SQVTM and ANQGSEA. This CDR3 is built from 15 residues. CDR3 sequence reads: CSVEDPGDRAGEQYF. The CDR3 DNA sequence: TGCAGCGTTGAAGATCCGGGGGACAGGGCAGGAGAGCAGTACTTC.

The rearrangement joins TRBV6-6 to TRBJ1-5; D uncertain. The V end was cut by 3 bases, the J end by 1 base, with 10 bases between. CDR1 MNHNY and CDR2 SVGAGI come from the germline V gene (reference sequence). The CDR3 has 15 amino acids. This chain's CDR3 is CASSYTAGSNQPQHF. CDR3 DNA sequence: TGTGCCAGCAGTTATACGGCCGGGAGCAATCAGCCCCAGCATTTT.

This chain uses TRBV5-6 with TRBJ1-5; D possibly corresponds to TRBD1 (5 bases). The CDR3 extends over 13 amino acids. V lost 2 bases and J 5 bases, leaving 8 bases between the germline ends. CDR1 SGHDT and CDR2 YYEEEE come from the germline V gene. The CDR3 protein is CASSFRGDQPQHF. CDR3 DNA sequence: TGTGCCAGCAGCTTTAGGGGTGATCAGCCCCAGCATTTT.

This clone was detected a few times. The chain combines TRBV7-9 with TRBJ1-2; a weak D match, TRBD1 (5 bases). This CDR3 has 15 residues. Germline values: CDR1 SEHNR, CDR2 FQNEAQ (reference sequence). The V end lost 1 base, the J end lost 1 base, and 10 bases lay between the germline ends. The CDR3 loop reads CASSLGTNFNYGYTF. In DNA, the CDR3 is TGTGCCAGCAGCTTAGGGACAAATTTTAACTATGGCTACACCTTC.

DNA for the CDR3: TGTGCCAGCAGTAGGTGGGACAGGTACGAGCAGTACTTC. Translated: CASSRWDRYEQYF. The chain has TRBV27 and TRBJ2-7, with 8 nucleotides matching TRBD1. Trimming took 5 bases from V and 4 from J; bases not matched to a gene: 4. CDR3 length: 13 residues. The germline V gene encodes CDR1 MNHEY and CDR2 SMNVEV (reference sequence).

V gene TRBV29-1 combines with J gene TRBJ2-1; D gene ambiguous. The V end was cut by 7 bases, the J end by 8 bases, with 15 bases between. This CDR3 is 12 amino acids long. The germline V gene has CDR1 SQVTM and CDR2 ANQGSEA. The CDR3 loop is CSAQPRSDEQFF. The DNA of the CDR3 is TGCAGCGCTCAACCCCGGTCGGATGAGCAGTTCTTC.

This clone was detected only once. The CDR3 nucleotides read TGCAGCGTTGAAGTTAGGGGGAGTTGGACTGAAGCTTTCTTT. Its translation is CSVEVRGSWTEAFF. The chain uses TRBV29-1 and TRBJ1-1, with D possibly matching TRBD1 (6 bases). CDR1 is SQVTM, CDR2 ANQGSEA, per germline. The CDR3 is 14 residues long. V lost 1 base, J lost 5 bases, and 14 bases lay in between.